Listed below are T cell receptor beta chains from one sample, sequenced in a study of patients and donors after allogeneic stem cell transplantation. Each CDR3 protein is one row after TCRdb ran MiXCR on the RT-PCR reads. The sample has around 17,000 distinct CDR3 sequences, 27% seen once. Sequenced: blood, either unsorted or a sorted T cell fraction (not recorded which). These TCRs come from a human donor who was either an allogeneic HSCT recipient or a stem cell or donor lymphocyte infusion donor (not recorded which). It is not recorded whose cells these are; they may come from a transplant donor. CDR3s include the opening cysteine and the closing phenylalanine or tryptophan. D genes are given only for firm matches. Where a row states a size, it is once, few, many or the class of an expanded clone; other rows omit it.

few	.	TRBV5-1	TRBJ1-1	TGCGCCAGCACCGTTACAGGGACGTACACTGAAGCTTTCTTT	CASTVTGTYTEAFF
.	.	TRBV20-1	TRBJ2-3	TGCAGTGCCGGAGCTGGGGATACGCAGTATTTT	CSAGAGDTQYF
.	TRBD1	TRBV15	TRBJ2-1	TGTGCCACCACCCCGCTACCGGGACAGGGAGACGATGAGCAGTTCTTC	CATTPLPGQGDDEQFF
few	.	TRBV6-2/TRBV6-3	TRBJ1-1	TGTGCCAGCAGTTACCTCACAGGGAACACTGAAGCTTTCTTT	CASSYLTGNTEAFF
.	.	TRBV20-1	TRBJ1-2	TGCAGTGCTGACCGGGACGTCGAAGGCTACACCTTC	CSADRDVEGYTF
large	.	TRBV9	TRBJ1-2	TGTGCCAGCAGCGAGGTACTAGACAGCTATGGCTACACCTTC	CASSEVLDSYGYTF
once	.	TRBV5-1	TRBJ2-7	TGCGCCAGCAGCTTGGTACAGGGCTTCTCCTACGAGCAGTACTTC	CASSLVQGFSYEQYF
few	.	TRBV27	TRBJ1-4	TGTGCCAGCAGTTTACGACGGGGCGTGAGTGAAAAACTGTTTTTT	CASSLRRGVSEKLFF
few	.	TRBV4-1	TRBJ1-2	TGCGCCAGCAGCCAAGGGTCCAGGACACGGGGCTACACCTTC	CASSQGSRTRGYTF
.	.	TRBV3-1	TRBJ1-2	TGTGCCAGCAGCCAAGTGGGCCGGCGTTATGGCTACACCTTC	CASSQVGRRYGYTF
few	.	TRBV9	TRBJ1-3	TGTGCCAGCAGCGTTTCCGCAGGGATCTCTGGAAACACCATATATTTT	CASSVSAGISGNTIYF